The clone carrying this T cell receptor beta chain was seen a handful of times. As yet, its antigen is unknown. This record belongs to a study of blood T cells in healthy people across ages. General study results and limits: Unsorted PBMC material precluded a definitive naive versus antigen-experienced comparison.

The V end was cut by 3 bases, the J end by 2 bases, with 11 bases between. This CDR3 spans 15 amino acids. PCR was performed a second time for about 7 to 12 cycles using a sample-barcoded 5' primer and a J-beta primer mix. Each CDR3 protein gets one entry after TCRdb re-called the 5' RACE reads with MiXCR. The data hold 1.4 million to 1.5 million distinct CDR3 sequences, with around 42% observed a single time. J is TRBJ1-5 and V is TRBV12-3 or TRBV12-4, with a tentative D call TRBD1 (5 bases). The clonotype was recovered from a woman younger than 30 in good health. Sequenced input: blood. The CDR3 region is CASSFEGLGNQPQHF. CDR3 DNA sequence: TGTGCCAGCAGTTTCGAGGGGCTTGGCAATCAGCCCCAGCATTTT.